The 11 T cell receptor beta chains presented below share a single source sample, sequenced in a study of T-cell memory formation after mild COVID-19. TCRdb re-derived calls from the 5' RACE reads in MiXCR, one entry per CDR3 protein. The repertoire holds 550,000 to 600,000 distinct CDR3 sequences, with approximately 15% as singletons. Sequencing was performed on PBMCs or a T cell subset sorted from them (not recorded which). The origin of the receptors is an adult woman who had mild COVID-19 (a few samples of this study predate the infection). Cell type and time point are not known.

This clonotype was recorded a few times. V is TRBV4-1 and J is TRBJ1-1; D is unclear. The CDR3 totals 17 residues. V was pared by 2 bases and J by 3 bases, with 19 bases between. Germline CDR1 is MGHRA and CDR2 is YSYEKL. Here the CDR3 reads CASSQRAGSRSYTEAFF. CDR3 nucleotides: TGCGCCAGCAGCCAACGAGCTGGGAGTCGCTCCTACACTGAAGCTTTCTTT.

The chain combines TRBV7-9 with TRBJ2-2; no clear D. From germline, CDR1 is SEHNR and CDR2 FQNEAQ (reference sequence). V was cut by 0 bases and J by 3 bases, with 8 bases left in between. The CDR3 runs 15 residues. CDR3 DNA: TGTGCCAGCAGCTTAGCGCACAGCTACACCGGGGAGCTGTTTTTT. Translated: CASSLAHSYTGELFF. Looking up the rest from reference TRBV7-9 and TRBJ2-2 gives the full variable domain: DTGVSQNPRHKITKRGQNVTFRCDPISEHNRLYWYRQTLGQGPEFLTYFQNEAQLEKSRLLSDRFSAERPKGSFSTLEIQRTEQGDSAMYLCASSLAHSYTGELFFGEGSRLTVL.

There are a few counts of this clonotype. The chain couples TRBV6-6 to TRBJ1-6; a weak D match, TRBD1 (6 bases). Looked up from germline, CDR1 is MNHNY and CDR2 is SVGAGI (reference sequence). V dropped 2 bases and J dropped 1 base, with 21 bases sitting between them. The CDR3 has 20 residues. In DNA, the CDR3 is TGTGCCAGCAGTTACCCTCCTTTAGGGGGGCTAGAATCCTATAATTCACCCCTCCACTTT. Amino acids: CASSYPPLGGLESYNSPLHF.

The chain employs TRBV7-9 and TRBJ1-1; D gene ambiguous. The germline V and J ends were trimmed by 5 bases and 5 bases, with 9 bases remaining between them. Germline V gene sequence: CDR1 SEHNR, CDR2 FQNEAQ (reference sequence). This CDR3 contains 12 residues. CDR3 region: CASSIERTEAFF. The DNA for the CDR3 is TGTGCCAGCAGCATCGAGAGAACTGAAGCTTTCTTT.

This clonotype occurred many times. The chain employs TRBV6-5 and TRBJ2-2; D tentatively fits TRBD1 or TRBD2 (5 bases each). This CDR3 has 13 residues. The germline V gene has CDR1 MNHEY and CDR2 SVGAGI. V was cut by 4 bases and J by 5 bases, with 8 bases left in between. The CDR3 DNA reads as TGTGCCAGCAGTTCCAGGGAGACCGGGGAGCTGTTTTTT. It translates to CASSSRETGELFF.

This clonotype was observed many times. The CDR3 DNA is TGTGCCAGCAGAGACTTATCCGGGACAGAGGGCCCTGAAGCTTTCTTT. Translated, it gives CASRDLSGTEGPEAFF. The V gene is TRBV7-8, the J gene TRBJ1-1; 7 nucleotides agree with TRBD1. CDR1 is SGHVS, CDR2 FQNEAQ, per germline. V trimming: 6 bases; J trimming: 6 bases; junction bases outside the gene matches: 16. CDR3 length: 16 amino acids.

There are a few counts of this clonotype. The rearrangement joins TRBV7-2 to TRBJ2-3; 13 bases are a match to TRBD2. The germline V gene encodes CDR1 SGHTA and CDR2 FQGNSA. V was clipped by 2 bases and J by 6 bases; unmatched bases: 11. The CDR3 is made up of 18 amino acids. CDR3 nucleotide sequence: TGTGCCAGCAGCTTATGGACTCCGGGACTAGCGGGGTCGGATACGCAGTATTTT. Protein sequence: CASSLWTPGLAGSDTQYF.

This clonotype has just a few counts. This chain uses TRBV29-1 with TRBJ2-2, with TRBD2 matching over 12 bases. The CDR3 is made up of 15 amino acids. The V gene's germline CDR1 is SQVTM and CDR2 ANQGSEA. Trimming cost V 5 bases and J 0 bases; bases outside gene matches: 1. DNA of the CDR3: TGCAGCGTTAGACTAGCGGGAGCGAACACCGGGGAGCTGTTTTTT. This encodes CSVRLAGANTGELFF.

This clonotype showed up just a few times. The V call is TRBV5-1, the J call TRBJ1-1; D is possibly TRBD1 (5 bases). The CDR3 is 13 amino acids. Germline V gives CDR1 SGHRS, CDR2 YFSETQ. V shed 0 bases and J shed 7 bases, with 10 bases lying between them. The CDR3 region is CASSLAAGREAFF. The CDR3 DNA follows: TGCGCCAGCAGCTTGGCGGCAGGGCGTGAAGCTTTCTTT.

Ten or more counts support this clonotype. The chain links TRBV20-1 to TRBJ2-7, with D maybe TRBD1 (6 bases). Trimming left V 4 bases short and J 6 bases short, with 13 bases between. CDR1 is DFQATT and CDR2 is SNEGSKA in the germline V gene (reference sequence). The CDR3 loop spans 12 amino acids. CDR3 protein: CSATRQALEQYF. CDR3 nucleotides: TGCAGTGCTACCCGACAGGCCCTCGAGCAGTACTTC.

This clonotype was counted between two and nine times. The gene calls are TRBV20-1 and TRBJ2-6; 8 bases align to TRBD1. CDR1 and CDR2 from the germline V gene are DFQATT and SNEGSKA (reference sequence). This CDR3 is 16 amino acids long. Trimming cost V 8 bases and J 0 bases; bases outside gene matches: 9. The CDR3 coding sequence is TGCAGTCCACGTCGACAGGGGATCTCTGGGGCCAACGTCCTGACTTTC. Translation gives CSPRRQGISGANVLTF.